This T cell receptor (beta chain) was identified during a study of cytomegalovirus exposure and HLA in healthy donors. Assay: immunoSEQ multiplex PCR; the TCRdb copy retains only in-frame clones and omits some. In the table there are approximately 160,000 clones, 86% of which are singletons. CDR1 and CDR2 from the germline V gene are SQVTM and ANQGSEA. Unmatched junction bases numbered 7, after V lost 7 bases and J lost 3 bases. The CDR3 sequence is 13 residues long. The specimen sequenced was PBMCs. The origin of this receptor is a woman aged 18-35 years in good health and CMV-seronegative. The chain employs TRBV29-1 and TRBJ1-2, with TRBD1 matching 8 bases. The CDR3 loop is CSAMTGVHYGYTF. The DNA for the CDR3 is TGCAGCGCAATGACAGGGGTGCACTATGGCTACACCTTC.